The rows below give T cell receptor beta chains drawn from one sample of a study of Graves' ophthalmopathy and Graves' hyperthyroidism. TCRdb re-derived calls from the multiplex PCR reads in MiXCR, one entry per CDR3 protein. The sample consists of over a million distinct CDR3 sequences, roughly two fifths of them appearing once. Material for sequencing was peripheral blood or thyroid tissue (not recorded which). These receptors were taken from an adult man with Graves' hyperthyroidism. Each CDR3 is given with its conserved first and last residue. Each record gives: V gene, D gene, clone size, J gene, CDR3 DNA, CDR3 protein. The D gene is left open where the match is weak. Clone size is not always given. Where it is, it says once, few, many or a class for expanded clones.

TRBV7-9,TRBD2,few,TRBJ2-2,TGTGCCAGCAGCTTCCCTCTAGCGGGTGACACCGGGGAGCTGTTTTTT,CASSFPLAGDTGELFF
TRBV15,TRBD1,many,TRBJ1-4,TGTGCCACCAGCGCACTTTCGGACAGGGAGGATGAAAAACTGTTTTTT,CATSALSDREDEKLFF
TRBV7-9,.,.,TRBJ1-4,TGTGCCAGCAGCTTACCGGGATTTAATGAAAAACTGTTTTTT,CASSLPGFNEKLFF
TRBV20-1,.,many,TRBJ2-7,TGCAGTGCCAGGGACGTGGACGAGCAGTACTTC,CSARDVDEQYF
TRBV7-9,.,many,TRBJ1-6,TGTGCCAGCAGCTTACGGAACAACGTTAATTCACCCCTCCACTTT,CASSLRNNVNSPLHF
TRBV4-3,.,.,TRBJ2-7,TGCGCCAGCAGCCAAGATCCGGGATACTACGAGCAGTACTTC,CASSQDPGYYEQYF
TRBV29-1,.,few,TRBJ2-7,TGCAGCGCAAAAAGGATTGGGGTAAATACCTACGAGCAGTACTTC,CSAKRIGVNTYEQYF
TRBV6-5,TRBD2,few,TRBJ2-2,TGTGCCAGCAGCCGCGGGACTAGCGGGGGGAACACCGGGGAGCTGTTTTTT,CASSRGTSGGNTGELFF
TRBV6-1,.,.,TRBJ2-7,TGTGCCAGCAGTGGACAAACCGACAGCTCCTACGAGCAGTACTTC,CASSGQTDSSYEQYF
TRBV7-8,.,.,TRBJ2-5,TGTGCCAGCAGCTTAGTTAAGCTGGACAGAAGCAATCAGCCCCAGTACTTC,CASSLVKLDRSNQPQYF
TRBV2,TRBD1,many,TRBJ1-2,TGTGCCAGCAAAGGGACAGGGCATGGCTACACCTTC,CASKGTGHGYTF
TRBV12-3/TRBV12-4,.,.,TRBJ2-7,TGTGCCAGCAGTTTATATCGTAGCAGAAACTACGAGCAGTACTTC,CASSLYRSRNYEQYF
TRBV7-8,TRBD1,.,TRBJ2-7,TGTGCCAGCAGAACCGGGACAGGGGTCAACGAGCAGTACTTC,CASRTGTGVNEQYF
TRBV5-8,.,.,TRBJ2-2,TGTGCCAGCAGCTTGGCCCGGTCAGGAGCATCTAACACCGGGGAGCTGTTTTTT,CASSLARSGASNTGELFF
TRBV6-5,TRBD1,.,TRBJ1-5,TGTGCCAGCAGCCTCAGGGGACAGGGCCAGACCCAGCATTTT,CASSLRGQGQTQHF
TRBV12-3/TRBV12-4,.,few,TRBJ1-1,TGTGCCAGCAGTTTAGGGTCAGAAAAAACGAACACTGAAGCTTTCTTT,CASSLGSEKTNTEAFF
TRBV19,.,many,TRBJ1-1,TGTGCCAGTAGTATACGGCGGCAGCAGAGCACTGAAGCTTTCTTT,CASSIRRQQSTEAFF
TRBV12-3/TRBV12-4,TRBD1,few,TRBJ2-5,TGTGCCAGCAGTTTGGGACAGGGAAATCAGCCCCAGTACTTC,CASSLGQGNQPQYF
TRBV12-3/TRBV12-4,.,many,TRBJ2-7,TGTGCCAGCAGCCAAAGTAGACACGAGCAGTACTTC,CASSQSRHEQYF
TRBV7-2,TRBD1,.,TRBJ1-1,TGTGCCAGCAGAACTTCTACAGGGGGCGTAACTGAAGCTTTCTTT,CASRTSTGGVTEAFF
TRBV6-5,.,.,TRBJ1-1,TGTGCCAGCACCTCCCCCGTGTCAGGCGCGGACACTGAAGCTTTCTTT,CASTSPVSGADTEAFF
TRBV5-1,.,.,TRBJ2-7,TGCGCCAGCAGCTTGGCCCCGGACACCTGCGAGCAGTACTTC,CASSLAPDTCEQYF
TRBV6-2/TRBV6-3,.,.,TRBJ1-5,TGTGCCAGCAGCCCGCGTTCCCCAGGGAACCAGCCCCAGCATTTT,CASSPRSPGNQPQHF
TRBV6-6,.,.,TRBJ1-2,TGTGCCAGCAGTTATGCCCCCTCAAGAGGGGACTATGGCTACACCTTC,CASSYAPSRGDYGYTF
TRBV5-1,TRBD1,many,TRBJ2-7,TGCGCCAGCAGCGGAGGAGGGACAGGGAATCGCGGGGTGGACTTC,CASSGGGTGNRGVDF
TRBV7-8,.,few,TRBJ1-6,TGTGCCAGCAGCCCAAGGATCGGTGCAGGAATCAATTCACCCCTCCACTTT,CASSPRIGAGINSPLHF
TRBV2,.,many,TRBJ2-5,TGTGCCAGCAGTACGGACCTCGGGACCCAGTACTTC,CASSTDLGTQYF
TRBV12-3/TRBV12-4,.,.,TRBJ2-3,TGTGCCAGCAGCCACCCTCGGACAGAGGATAGCACAGATACGCAGTATTTT,CASSHPRTEDSTDTQYF
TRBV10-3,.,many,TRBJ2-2,TGTGCCATCAAACCCCAGGTGGACACCGGGGAGCTGTTTTTT,CAIKPQVDTGELFF
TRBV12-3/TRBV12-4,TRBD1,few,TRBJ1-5,TGTGCCAGTAGGACCGGACAGGGAGGTCAGCCCCAGCATTTT,CASRTGQGGQPQHF
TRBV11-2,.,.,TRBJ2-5,TGTGCCAGCAGGCCCCCGGGGGCAGGGGGACGCCAAAAAGAGACCCAGTACTTC,CASRPPGAGGRQKETQYF
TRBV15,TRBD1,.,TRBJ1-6,TGTGCCACCAGCAGGGACAGGATGGGTCCCCTCCACTTT,CATSRDRMGPLHF
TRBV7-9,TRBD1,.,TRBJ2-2,TGTGCCAGCAGCTTCCCCGGACAGGGCACCACCGGGGAGCTGTTTTTT,CASSFPGQGTTGELFF
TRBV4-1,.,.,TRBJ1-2,TGCGCCAGCAGCCGCGGCTGGGGGGACTATGGCTACACCTTC,CASSRGWGDYGYTF
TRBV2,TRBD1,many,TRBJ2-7,TGTGCCAGCAGCCTTACCCCCGGGACAGGGTCCCTCGAGCAGTACTTC,CASSLTPGTGSLEQYF
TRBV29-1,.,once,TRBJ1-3,TGCAGCTTATCATGGGGGGGCACTGGAAACACCATATATTTT,CSLSWGGTGNTIYF
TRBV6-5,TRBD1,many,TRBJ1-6,TGTGCCAGCAGTGACTGGGACAGGTCGGCCCTCCACTTT,CASSDWDRSALHF
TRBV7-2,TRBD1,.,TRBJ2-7,TGCGCCAGCAGCCCGGAGACAGGGAAGTGGTACGAGCAGTACTTC,CASSPETGKWYEQYF
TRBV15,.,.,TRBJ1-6,TGTGCCACCAGCAGTCCCGGTTGGGGCCTCCACTTT,CATSSPGWGLHF
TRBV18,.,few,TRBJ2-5,TGTGCCAGCTCACCGTCGTACCAAGAGACCCAGTACTTC,CASSPSYQETQYF
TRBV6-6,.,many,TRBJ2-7,TGTGCCAGCAGTTACGACAGGAAAGAGCAGTACTTC,CASSYDRKEQYF
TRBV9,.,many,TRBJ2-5,TGTGCCAGCAGTGCAGGGACCCAAGAGACCCAGTACTTC,CASSAGTQETQYF
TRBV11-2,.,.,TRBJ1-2,TGTGCCAGCAGCTCCCTGGAGGTTGGCGGCTACACCTTC,CASSSLEVGGYTF
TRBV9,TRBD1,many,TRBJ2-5,TGTGCCAGCAGCGCAGAACAGGGGGCGACGGAGACCCAGTACTTC,CASSAEQGATETQYF
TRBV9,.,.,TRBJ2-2,TGTGCCAGCAGCCCGTGGCAGGAGCTGTTTTTT,CASSPWQELFF
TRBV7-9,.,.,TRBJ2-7,TGCGCCAGCAGCCAAGACGATCGGAGTAGCGGAGATCAAAGGCCCTACGAGCAGTACTTC,CASSQDDRSSGDQRPYEQYF
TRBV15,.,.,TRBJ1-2,TGTGCCACCAGCCCCCAAGTTTGGTATGGCTACACCTTC,CATSPQVWYGYTF
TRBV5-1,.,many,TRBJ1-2,TGCGCCAGCAGCTCCAATTACAGGGATAACTATGGCTACACCTTC,CASSSNYRDNYGYTF
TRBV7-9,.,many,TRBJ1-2,TGTGCCAGCAGCCCGCGGACAGAAAATGGCTACACCTTC,CASSPRTENGYTF
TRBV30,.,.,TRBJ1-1,TGTGCCTTGAGTGTACGGGTGGAAGCTTTCTTT,CALSVRVEAFF
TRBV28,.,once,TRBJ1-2,TGTGCCAGCAGTTCTCCGGGACTCGAGGACGAGATTAACTATGGCTACACCTTC,CASSSPGLEDEINYGYTF
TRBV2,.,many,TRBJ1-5,TGTGCCAGCAGTGAACAGGGGCCTAATCAGCCCCAGCATTTT,CASSEQGPNQPQHF
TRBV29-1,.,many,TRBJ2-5,TGCAGCGCAGCTCAAGGCAGGGAGACCCAGTACTTC,CSAAQGRETQYF